This note documents a single TCR beta chain sequence. Its antigen is currently unknown. The germline gene is not matched at one end of the junction; a read error may be the cause. The data belong to a study of blood T cells in healthy people across ages. Then a second PCR, running roughly 7 to 11 cycles, was carried out with a sample-barcoded 5' primer and a J-beta primer mix. Tags on each cDNA molecule came from a template-switch adaptor with 12 random nucleotides. TCRdb recomputed calls from the 5' RACE reads with MiXCR, one row per CDR3 protein. Found here are 650,000 to 1,000,000 distinct CDR3 sequences, roughly 40% of them singletons; the top ten hold 13%. CDR3 length: 13 amino acids. Whole-study findings and limits: It was found that TCR beta diversity correlated strongly with the percentage of naive T cells. Roughly linear age-related decline in beta diversity appeared, significant by age 40.

This receptor was obtained from a man between 18 and 35 years old in good health. The sequenced material came from blood. This chain connects TRBV12-3 or TRBV12-4 to TRBJ1-6; D might be TRBD1 (5 bases). The CDR3 region is CAGSLQVNSPLHF. In DNA form, the CDR3 reads TGTGCCGGCAGTTTACAGGTCAATTCACCCCTCCACTTT.